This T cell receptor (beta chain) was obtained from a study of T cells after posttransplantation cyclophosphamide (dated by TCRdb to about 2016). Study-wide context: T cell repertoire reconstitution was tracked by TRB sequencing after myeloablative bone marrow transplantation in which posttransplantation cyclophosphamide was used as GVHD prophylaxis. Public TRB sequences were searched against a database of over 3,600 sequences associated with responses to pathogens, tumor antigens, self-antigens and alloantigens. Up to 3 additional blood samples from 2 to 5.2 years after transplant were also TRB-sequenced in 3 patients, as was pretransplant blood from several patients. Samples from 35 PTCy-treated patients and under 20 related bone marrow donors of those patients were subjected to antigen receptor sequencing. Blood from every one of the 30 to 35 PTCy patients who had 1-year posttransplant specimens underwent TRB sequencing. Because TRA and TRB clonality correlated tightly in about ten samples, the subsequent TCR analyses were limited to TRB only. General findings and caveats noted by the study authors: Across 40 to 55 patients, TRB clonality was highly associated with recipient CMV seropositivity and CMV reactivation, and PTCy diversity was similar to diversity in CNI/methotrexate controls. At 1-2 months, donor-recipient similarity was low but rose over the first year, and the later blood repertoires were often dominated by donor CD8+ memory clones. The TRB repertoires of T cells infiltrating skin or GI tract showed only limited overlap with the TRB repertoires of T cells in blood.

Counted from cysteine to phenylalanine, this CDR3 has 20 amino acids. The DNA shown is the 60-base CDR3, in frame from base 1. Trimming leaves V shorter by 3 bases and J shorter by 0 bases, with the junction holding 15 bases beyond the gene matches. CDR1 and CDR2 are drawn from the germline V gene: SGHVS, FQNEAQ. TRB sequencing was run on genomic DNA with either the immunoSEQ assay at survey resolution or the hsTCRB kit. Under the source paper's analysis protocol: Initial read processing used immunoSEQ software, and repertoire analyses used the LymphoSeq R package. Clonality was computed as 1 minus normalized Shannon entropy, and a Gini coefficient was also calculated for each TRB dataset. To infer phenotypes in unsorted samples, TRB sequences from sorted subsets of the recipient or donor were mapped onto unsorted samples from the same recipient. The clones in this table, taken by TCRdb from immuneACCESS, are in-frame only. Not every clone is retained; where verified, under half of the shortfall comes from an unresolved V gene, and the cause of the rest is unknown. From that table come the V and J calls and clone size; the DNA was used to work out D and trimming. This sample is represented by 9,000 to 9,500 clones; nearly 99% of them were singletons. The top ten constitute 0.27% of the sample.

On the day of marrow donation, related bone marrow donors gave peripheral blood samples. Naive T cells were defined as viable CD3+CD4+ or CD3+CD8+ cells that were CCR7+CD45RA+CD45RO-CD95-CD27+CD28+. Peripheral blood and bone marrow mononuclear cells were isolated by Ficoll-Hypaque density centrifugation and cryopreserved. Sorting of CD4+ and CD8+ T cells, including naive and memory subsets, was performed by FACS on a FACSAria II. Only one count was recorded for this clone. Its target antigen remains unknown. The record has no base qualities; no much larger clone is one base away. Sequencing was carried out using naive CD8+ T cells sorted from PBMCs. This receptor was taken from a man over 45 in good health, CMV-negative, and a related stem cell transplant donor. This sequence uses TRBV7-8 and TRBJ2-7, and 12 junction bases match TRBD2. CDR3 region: CASSFPLIPTSGGNSYEQYF. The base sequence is TGTGCCAGCAGCTTCCCGCTGATCCCGACTAGCGGGGGAAACTCCTACGAGCAGTACTTC.